The 10 T cell receptor beta chains listed next were all sequenced from one sample in a study of T-cell reconstitution after alpha-beta-depleted transplantation in children. The authors prepared the TCRbeta library with unique molecular identifiers. TCRdb recomputed calls from the PCR reads with MiXCR, one row per CDR3 protein. The sample gives about 540,000 distinct CDR3 sequences, 25% to 30% of which show up once; about 35% is in the top ten. The specimen was PBMCs, collected before TCRalphabeta/CD19-depleted stem cell transplant. The receptor source for this set is a boy in the first two years of life with Wiskott-Aldrich syndrome, due to receive a stem cell transplant.

This clonotype was observed a single time. This chain uses TRBV19 with TRBJ2-5, with a possible D match to TRBD1 (5 bases). The ends were cut back, 4 bases at V and 1 base at J, with 13 bases in the middle. Looked up from germline, CDR1 is LNHDA and CDR2 is SQIVND (reference sequence). The CDR3 runs to 15 residues. CDR3 sequence: CASSKSQAPQETQYF. CDR3 nucleotides: TGTGCCAGTAGTAAATCACAGGCGCCCCAAGAGACCCAGTACTTC.

This clonotype has more than one count but fewer than ten. The chain joins TRBV7-2 to TRBJ2-7, with 10 positions matching TRBD2. J lost 6 bases, V lost 3 bases, and 8 bases had no gene match. The CDR3 is made up of 15 amino acids. Germline V CDR1 and CDR2: SGHTA, FQGNSA. CDR3 DNA: TGTGCCAGCAGCTTGACTAGCGGGCTTGTGGGCGAGCAGTACTTC. Protein product: CASSLTSGLVGEQYF.

The chain employs TRBV30 and TRBJ2-7; possible D gene TRBD2, 6 bases. CDR1 GTSNPN and CDR2 SVGIG come from the germline V gene (reference sequence). The CDR3 totals 14 residues. V was trimmed by 0 bases and J by 2 bases, leaving 11 bases between them. CDR3: CAWSVGGFTYEQYF. For the CDR3, the DNA is TGTGCCTGGAGTGTCGGAGGGTTTACCTACGAGCAGTACTTC.

The V call is TRBV5-1, the J call TRBJ2-1; D gene ambiguous. Germline CDR1 SGHRS, CDR2 YFSETQ. V lost 0 bases to trimming and J lost 5 bases, with 12 bases between them. CDR3 length: 15 residues. CDR3 nucleotide sequence: TGCGCCAGCAGCTTGGGAGTTCTCACAGACAATGAGCAGTTCTTC. It encodes CASSLGVLTDNEQFF. The variable domain in full, completed from reference TRBV5-1 and TRBJ2-1, reads KAGVTQTPRYLIKTRGQQVTLSCSPISGHRSVSWYQQTPGQGLQFLFEYFSETQRNKGNFPGRFSGRQFSNSRSEMNVSTLELGDSALYLCASSLGVLTDNEQFFGPGTRLTVL.

This clonotype was counted a few times. V usage is TRBV20-1 and J usage is TRBJ2-3, with 10 nucleotides matching TRBD1. V shed 2 bases, J shed 4 bases, and the junction held 6 bases outside the gene matches. CDR3 length: 15 amino acids. Germline CDR1 is DFQATT and CDR2 is SNEGSKA (reference sequence). This CDR3 is CSARPDRGPADTQYF. CDR3 DNA: TGCAGTGCTAGACCCGACAGGGGGCCGGCAGATACGCAGTATTTT.

This sequence joins TRBV5-1 and TRBJ2-1, with 14 bases identical to TRBD2. This CDR3 spans 14 amino acids. In germline, CDR1 is SGHRS, CDR2 YFSETQ. V shed 4 bases, J shed 13 bases, and the junction held 7 bases outside the gene matches. The CDR3 is CASSEGLAGVHQFF. Written as DNA, the CDR3 is TGCGCCAGCAGCGAGGGACTAGCGGGAGTACATCAGTTCTTC.

This clonotype was recorded a few times. V usage is TRBV10-2 and J usage is TRBJ2-1; 13 bases fit TRBD2. CDR3 length: 17 amino acids. J was trimmed by 2 bases and V by 7 bases; bases with no gene match: 8. Per the germline V gene, CDR1 is WSHSY and CDR2 is SAAADI. In DNA, the CDR3 is TGCGCCAGCACTGGACTAGCGGGAGTTTCACCCTACAATGAGCAGTTCTTC. Its protein is CASTGLAGVSPYNEQFF.

The chain has TRBV30 and TRBJ1-5; TRBD1 is a possible D gene (6 bases). CDR1 and CDR2 from the germline V gene are GTSNPN and SVGIG (reference sequence). This CDR3 has 13 residues. Trimming pared 3 bases from V and 0 bases from J, leaving 6 bases between. CDR3 protein: CAWSRGSNQPQHF. Written as DNA, the CDR3 is TGTGCCTGGAGCAGGGGTAGCAATCAGCCCCAGCATTTT.

This clonotype was observed a few times. This chain uses TRBV5-1 with TRBJ2-7; 7 bases fit TRBD2. V lost 3 bases and J lost 3; bases outside the gene matches: 9. In germline, CDR1 is SGHRS, CDR2 YFSETQ. The CDR3 runs to 15 residues. The CDR3 sequence: CASSSEAGRHYEQYF. The CDR3 DNA follows: TGCGCCAGCAGCTCGGAAGCGGGAAGACACTACGAGCAGTACTTC.

In its sample, this clonotype was seen a few times. The chain couples TRBV29-1 to TRBJ1-2; the D is unclear. CDR1 SQVTM and CDR2 ANQGSEA come from the germline V gene. The CDR3 contains 12 residues. Trimming took off 5 bases at V and 3 bases at J, with 10 bases between the two ends. In DNA form, the CDR3 reads TGCAGCGTTAGCCACAGCGACTATGGCTACACCTTC. This gives the protein CSVSHSDYGYTF.